The source of this TCR beta chain is a study of OX40 agonist ivuxolimab in advanced cancers. The repertoire was sequenced with immunoSEQ multiplex PCR; TCRdb's copy has only in-frame clones and lacks some. The sample lists some 55,000 clones; roughly 80% were seen once. The V gene lost 5 bases and the J gene lost 2 bases, with 16 bases spanning the gap. Looked up from germline, CDR1 is SGHTA and CDR2 is FQGNSA. CDR3 length equals 16 residues. By proportion, this clone is medium-sized. The specimen was CD4+ or CD8+ T cells sorted from blood, collected in a trial of the OX40 agonist ivuxolimab. This receptor was obtained from an adult with an advanced solid tumor such as melanoma, head and neck, liver or kidney cancer. The gene calls are TRBV7-2 and TRBJ1-3, with D unclear. The CDR3 DNA reads TGTGCCAGCAGCCACGGAGACCGAAAAGCTGGAAACACCATATATTTT. Residues: CASSHGDRKAGNTIYF.